The 16 T cell receptor beta chains given below trace back to one sample, sequenced in a study of CD8 T cells in ankylosing spondylitis. Their specific antigens are unknown. Via MiXCR, TCRdb re-called the 5' RACE reads, giving one row per CDR3 protein. This table has hundreds of thousands of distinct CDR3 sequences, 10% to 15% appearing once. Study outcomes and limitations: What appeared characteristic of ankylosing spondylitis blood was a TCR beta motif of eight highly homologous variants.

Sequencing was done on a sample of blood, either unsorted or a sorted T cell fraction (not recorded which). The receptors stem from a male donor with ankylosing spondylitis.

This clonotype showed up just a few times. This rearrangement joins TRBV27 to TRBJ2-7; D unresolved. This CDR3 region has 17 residues. Trimming took 4 bases from V and 3 from J, leaving 22 bases between them. Per the germline V gene, CDR1 is MNHEY and CDR2 is SMNVEV (reference sequence). The CDR3 DNA is TGTGCCAGCAGTTCAAACCTCCGGGTCCAAGGTCACTACGAGCAGTACTTC. Translation: CASSSNLRVQGHYEQYF.

The gene calls are TRBV28 and TRBJ2-6; possible D gene TRBD1, 5 bases. This CDR3 is built from 14 residues. Looked up from germline, CDR1 is MDHEN and CDR2 is SYDVKM. Trimming took 4 bases from V and 7 from J, leaving 11 bases between them. The CDR3 DNA sequence: TGTGCCAGCAGTTCATGGACACGCGCCAACGTCCTGACTTTC. As protein: CASSSWTRANVLTF.

This clonotype was recorded a few times. The rearrangement joins TRBV18 to TRBJ2-7, with D uncertain. V lost 4 bases and J 2 bases, leaving 21 bases between the germline ends. The CDR3 extends over 17 amino acids. The germline gives CDR1 KGHSH, CDR2 LQKENI. CDR3 loop: CASSLGHWVGLTYEQYF. The CDR3 DNA is TGTGCCAGCTCACTCGGTCACTGGGTCGGGCTGACCTACGAGCAGTACTTC.

The table lists this clonotype with a few counts. The rearrangement links TRBV7-2 to TRBJ1-2; no firm D call. The V and J ends lost 1 base and 5 bases respectively, with 20 bases between them. The V gene's germline CDR1 is SGHTA and CDR2 FQGNSA. The CDR3 runs to 17 residues. CDR3 DNA sequence: TGTGCCAGCAGCTTAGTCGGACGCCCGGAAACGATATATGGCTACACCTTC. It is translated as CASSLVGRPETIYGYTF.

This clonotype was counted only a few times. The rearrangement joins TRBV6-1 to TRBJ2-7, with unresolved D. V lost 0 bases to trimming and J lost 11 bases, with 11 bases between them. This CDR3 comprises 12 residues. Germline loops: CDR1 MNHNS, CDR2 SASEGT. The CDR3 reads CASSEAGQKEYF. CDR3 nucleotide sequence: TGTGCCAGCAGTGAAGCAGGCCAGAAGGAGTACTTC.

The chain links TRBV18 to TRBJ1-6; perhaps TRBD1 as D (5 bases). Per germline, CDR1 KGHSH and CDR2 LQKENI. CDR3 size: 16 residues. Trimming stripped 2 bases from V and 7 bases from J, with 15 bases between. The CDR3 loop reads CASSPVGDSRNSPLHF. Here the CDR3 DNA reads TGTGCCAGCTCACCAGTAGGGGACTCAAGAAATTCACCCCTCCACTTT.

At least ten counts were recorded for this clonotype. This chain uses TRBV20-1 with TRBJ2-1, with D possibly matching TRBD2 (5 bases). V gave up 2 bases and J gave up 4 bases, with 12 bases separating them. CDR1 and CDR2 (germline): DFQATT, SNEGSKA (reference sequence). The length of the CDR3 is 14 residues. Written as DNA, the CDR3 is TGCAGTGCTAGACTACCGACTACTTACAATGAGCAGTTCTTC. It codes for CSARLPTTYNEQFF.

This clonotype was seen a handful of times. The chain recombines TRBV20-1 with TRBJ1-6; a weak D match, TRBD1 (6 bases). CDR3 size: 14 residues. With 4 bases removed from V and 5 bases from J, the gap between germline ends came to 12 bases. Looked up from germline, CDR1 is DFQATT and CDR2 is SNEGSKA (reference sequence). CDR3 sequence: CSATSQGNNSPLHF. The CDR3 DNA follows: TGCAGTGCTACAAGTCAGGGGAATAATTCACCCCTCCACTTT.

This rearrangement joins TRBV6-1 to TRBJ2-2; D uncertain. Trimming took off 7 bases at V and 6 bases at J, with 18 bases between the two ends. The germline V gene encodes CDR1 MNHNS and CDR2 SASEGT. CDR3 length: 15 residues. CDR3 loop: CASTPLFGLPGELFF. CDR3 nucleotide sequence: TGTGCCAGCACTCCACTATTCGGGCTCCCCGGGGAGCTGTTTTTT.

The rearrangement uses TRBV20-1 and TRBJ1-4; weak D call: TRBD1 (6 bases). V shed 2 bases and J shed 8 bases, with 15 bases lying between them. In germline, CDR1 is DFQATT, CDR2 SNEGSKA (reference sequence). The CDR3 consists of 14 residues. For the CDR3, the DNA is TGCAGTGCTAGACGACCCCAAGGGGGAGAAAAACTGTTTTTT. This codes for CSARRPQGGEKLFF.

This clonotype came up many times. This chain joins TRBV20-1 and TRBJ1-4; D may be TRBD1 (5 bases). Trimming removed 5 bases from V and 7 bases from J, with 20 bases in between. CDR1 is DFQATT, CDR2 SNEGSKA, per germline (reference sequence). The CDR3 consists of 15 residues. The CDR3 DNA is TGCAGTGCTGATTCGCAGGGCGGCCGGGCTGAAAAACTGTTTTTT. Its translation is CSADSQGGRAEKLFF.

The V call is TRBV20-1, the J call TRBJ2-1; D is possibly TRBD1 or TRBD2 (5 bases each). V was pared by 7 bases and J by 7 bases, with 23 bases between. The CDR3 runs 15 residues. CDR1 is DFQATT, CDR2 SNEGSKA, per germline (reference sequence). CDR3 DNA sequence: TGCAGTGTCCCACCGAGGGGAAGCTACCGGAATGAGCAGTTCTTC. This encodes CSVPPRGSYRNEQFF.

The CDR3 DNA reads TGTGCCAGCAGCCAACCGGACAGGGGGTCGTTCGAGCAGTACTTC. It encodes CASSQPDRGSFEQYF. The gene calls are TRBV3-1 and TRBJ2-7; 10 bases line up with TRBD1. This CDR3 contains 15 residues. V was pared by 2 bases and J by 6 bases, with 7 bases of the junction left unmatched. CDR1 is LGHDT, CDR2 YNNKEL, per germline (reference sequence).

This clonotype was seen only a few times. The chain is built from TRBV5-1 and TRBJ2-5; 7 nucleotides match TRBD2. Germline CDR1 and CDR2: SGHRS and YFSETQ. This CDR3 has 15 residues. The trim removed 0 bases at V and 2 bases at J, leaving 4 bases unmatched. The CDR3 spells CASSLAYGGQETQYF. The CDR3 bases are TGCGCCAGCAGCTTGGCGTACGGGGGGCAAGAGACCCAGTACTTC.

This clonotype appeared a single time. This chain connects TRBV27 to TRBJ2-2; D uncertain. The CDR3 spans 16 residues. The V gene's germline CDR1 is MNHEY and CDR2 SMNVEV (reference sequence). With 2 bases removed from V and 6 bases from J, the gap between germline ends came to 16 bases. The CDR3 spells CASSLGYERGAGELFF. In nucleotides, the CDR3 is TGTGCCAGCAGTTTAGGTTACGAGCGTGGAGCCGGGGAGCTGTTTTTT.

At least ten counts were recorded for this clonotype. This chain connects TRBV20-1 to TRBJ1-6; 8 nucleotides line up with TRBD1. The CDR3 consists of 12 residues. The J segment lost 13 bases and the V segment lost 0 bases, leaving 2 bases of the junction unmatched. The germline gives CDR1 DFQATT, CDR2 SNEGSKA (reference sequence). The DNA for the CDR3 is TGCAGTGCTAGAGACAGGGGGCACCCCCTCCACTTT. Translated: CSARDRGHPLHF.